The 23 T cell receptor beta chains below come from one sample, sequenced in a study of shared clonotypes between healthy human individuals. Assay: immunoSEQ multiplex PCR; the TCRdb copy retains only in-frame clones and omits some. The sample has approximately 2.3 million clones; just over 90% are singletons. The sample was naive CD4+ T cells from PBMCs. Indicated subset: CD45RA+ positively selected. Every receptor here comes from a young man in good health. Some clones in this sample may be carry-over from other donors' samples.

CDR3 coding DNA: TGTGCCAGTGGACAGGCCCCGGACGTTAGGAGTCGTGGCTACACCTTC. Protein: CASGQAPDVRSRGYTF. The chain carries TRBV19 and TRBJ1-2; TRBD1 aligns across 7 bases. Germline loops: CDR1 LNHDA, CDR2 SQIVND (reference sequence). CDR3 size: 16 residues. After removal of 8 bases from V and 7 bases from J, the junction contained 19 bases not matched to a gene.

This clone showed up just a few times. Here the CDR3 DNA reads TGTGCCAGCAGTGACCTACACAGGGTTGGCACTGAAGCTTTCTTT. It specifies CASSDLHRVGTEAFF. V is TRBV6-1 and J is TRBJ1-1; D is perhaps TRBD1 (6 bases). V was shortened by 3 bases and J by 4 bases, with 15 bases between the two germline ends. The CDR3 covers 15 residues. In germline, CDR1 is MNHNS, CDR2 SASEGT.

The chain recombines TRBV28 with TRBJ2-7; the match to TRBD2 covers 9 bases. The length of the CDR3 is 15 residues. The J segment lost 4 bases and the V segment lost 6 bases, leaving 10 bases of the junction unmatched. Germline CDR1 is MDHEN and CDR2 is SYDVKM. The CDR3 is CASRTGLARIYEQYF. For the CDR3, the DNA is TGTGCCAGCAGAACCGGACTAGCGAGAATATACGAGCAGTACTTC.

The chain recombines TRBV5-1 with TRBJ2-3; D is uncertain. Germline values: CDR1 SGHRS, CDR2 YFSETQ. V shed 0 bases and J shed 2 bases, with 10 bases lying between them. The CDR3 spans 15 residues. The CDR3 region is CASSLGSPYTDTQYF. CDR3 DNA sequence: TGCGCCAGCAGCTTGGGATCGCCTTACACAGATACGCAGTATTTT.

The gene calls are TRBV7-7 and TRBJ2-7; TRBD2 matches 8 bases. V dropped 1 base and J dropped 3; count of bases not matched to a gene: 5. Germline CDR1 reads SSHAT; CDR2 reads FNYEAQ (reference sequence). The CDR3 consists of 15 residues. In nucleotides, the CDR3 is TGTGCCAGCAGCTTAGGGGCGGGAGGAAGCTACGAGCAGTACTTC. Amino acid sequence: CASSLGAGGSYEQYF.

V is TRBV7-3 and J is TRBJ2-3, with D perhaps TRBD1 or TRBD2 (6 bases each). Germline V CDR1 and CDR2: SGHTA, FQGTGA. V dropped 4 bases and J dropped 0 bases, with 14 bases sitting between them. The CDR3 contains 16 residues. The CDR3 protein is CASSSDSGASTDTQYF. The CDR3 DNA sequence: TGTGCCAGCAGCTCCGATTCGGGGGCGAGCACAGATACGCAGTATTTT.

A word on this clone: Other nucleotide sequences in the sample specify the same CDR3. V is TRBV28 and J is TRBJ2-7, with 10 bases matching TRBD1. V lost 6 bases and J lost 3; bases outside the gene matches: 8. The germline V gene has CDR1 MDHEN and CDR2 SYDVKM. CDR3 length: 15 amino acids. The CDR3 loop is CASSPTDRGLYEQYF. Here the CDR3 DNA reads TGTGCCAGCAGCCCAACCGACAGGGGGCTCTACGAGCAGTACTTC.

The table lists this clone with a count of one. The V gene is TRBV15, the J gene TRBJ2-7; D unclear. This CDR3 comprises 15 residues. Germline V lookup: CDR1 LNHNV, CDR2 YYDKDF (reference sequence). V lost 0 bases to trimming and J lost 5 bases, with 14 bases between them. In DNA form, the CDR3 reads TGTGCCACCAGCAGAGATACAAGCCGCCGGGACGAGCAGTACTTC. It is translated as CATSRDTSRRDEQYF.

The chain uses TRBV14 and TRBJ1-2; no definite D call. CDR3 size: 13 residues. CDR1 and CDR2 (germline): SGHDN, FVKESK. Trimming stripped 1 base from V and 4 bases from J, with 7 bases between. The CDR3 reads CASSQGNSYGYTF. CDR3 in DNA: TGTGCCAGCAGCCAAGGGAACAGCTATGGCTACACCTTC.

The rearrangement uses TRBV30 and TRBJ2-7; D might be TRBD2 (6 bases). Germline assignment: CDR1 GTSNPN and CDR2 SVGIG (reference sequence). The CDR3 length is 16 residues. Trimming cost V 5 bases and J 2 bases, with 22 bases left between them. For the CDR3, the DNA is TGTGCCTGGGGGGCGGTAGGCGGAGGAGGGCCCTACGAGCAGTACTTC. It yields the protein CAWGAVGGGGPYEQYF.

Remarks on this clone: Other DNA sequences in this sample translate to the same CDR3. This rearrangement joins TRBV6-1 to TRBJ2-1, with D possibly TRBD1 on 5 matching bases. The germline CDR1 and CDR2 sequences are MNHNS and SASEGT. V was trimmed by 6 bases and J by 7 bases, leaving 10 bases between them. This CDR3 comprises 12 residues. The CDR3 reads CASRASGNEQFF. The CDR3 DNA reads TGTGCCAGCAGGGCCTCAGGGAATGAGCAGTTCTTC.

The chain combines TRBV5-4 with TRBJ2-1, with TRBD1 matching over 7 bases. Per the germline V gene, CDR1 is SGHNT and CDR2 is YYREEE (reference sequence). CDR3 length: 15 amino acids. The trim removed 0 bases at V and 8 bases at J, leaving 8 bases unmatched. CDR3 protein: CASSLGGGGLDEQFF. Here the CDR3 DNA reads TGTGCCAGCAGCTTGGGAGGGGGCGGTCTGGATGAGCAGTTCTTC.

The chain has TRBV7-8 and TRBJ2-7, with 9 bases identical to TRBD1. Trimming took 2 bases from V and 4 from J; bases not matched to a gene: 3. Germline V lookup: CDR1 SGHVS, CDR2 FQNEAQ. The CDR3 is 14 amino acids. The CDR3 sequence is CASSLLGQGYEQYF. CDR3 in DNA: TGTGCCAGCAGCTTACTGGGACAGGGTTACGAGCAGTACTTC.

The rearrangement links TRBV5-4 to TRBJ2-7, with D maybe TRBD2 (6 bases). There are 13 residues in the CDR3. The germline V gene encodes CDR1 SGHNT and CDR2 YYREEE (reference sequence). V shed 0 bases and J shed 7 bases, with 11 bases lying between them. The CDR3 nucleotides are TGTGCCAGCAGCTTGGAAGGGACTTTAGAGCAGTACTTC. Translation: CASSLEGTLEQYF.

This chain connects TRBV15 to TRBJ2-1, with 8 bases matching TRBD2. V lost 1 base to trimming and J lost 8 bases; unmatched junction nucleotides: 13. The CDR3 has 17 residues. Germline assignment: CDR1 LNHNV and CDR2 YYDKDF (reference sequence). The CDR3 reads CATSRGGNSGDRYEQFF. The CDR3 bases are TGTGCCACCAGCAGAGGGGGAAATAGCGGGGACCGCTATGAGCAGTTCTTC.

The rearrangement links TRBV28 to TRBJ2-1; 8 bases align to TRBD2. CDR1 is MDHEN, CDR2 SYDVKM, per germline. V shed 2 bases and J 4 bases; nucleotides not matched to a gene: 4. The CDR3 totals 15 residues. In DNA, the CDR3 is TGTGCCAGCAGTTTAGCGGGAGGCCGATACAATGAGCAGTTCTTC. This encodes CASSLAGGRYNEQFF.

CDR3 amino acids: CASSPRDRGNTGELFF. The CDR3 nucleotides read TGTGCCAGCAGCCCCAGGGACAGGGGAAACACCGGGGAGCTGTTTTTT. V gene TRBV7-8 combines with J gene TRBJ2-2; 10 bases match TRBD1. The length of the CDR3 is 16 residues. V was clipped by 5 bases and J by 2 bases; unmatched bases: 5. Germline-derived CDR1 and CDR2 are SGHVS and FQNEAQ.

This chain uses TRBV5-6 with TRBJ2-3; maybe TRBD1 (6 bases). V lost 0 bases to trimming and J lost 8 bases, with 16 bases between them. The CDR3 is 15 residues long. The germline gives CDR1 SGHDT, CDR2 YYEEEE. CDR3 region: CASSLGGQGQTTQYF. CDR3 DNA sequence: TGTGCCAGCAGCTTGGGGGGCCAGGGGCAGACTACGCAGTATTTT.

The chain has TRBV7-2 and TRBJ2-3; perhaps TRBD2 as D (5 bases). Trimming stripped 3 bases from V and 1 base from J, with 8 bases between. This CDR3 has 14 residues. Looked up from germline, CDR1 is SGHTA and CDR2 is FQGNSA. CDR3 sequence: CASSFPAGTDTQYF. The CDR3 nucleotides read TGTGCCAGCAGCTTCCCAGCGGGCACAGATACGCAGTATTTT.

The V gene is TRBV11-3, the J gene TRBJ2-2; D is perhaps TRBD2 (6 bases). Germline CDR1 is SGHNT and CDR2 is YENEEA. This CDR3 is 16 amino acids long. V shed 4 bases and J shed 0 bases, with 12 bases lying between them. This CDR3 reads CASSSDSGPNTGELFF. The CDR3 nucleotides read TGTGCCAGCAGCTCGGATAGCGGACCGAACACCGGGGAGCTGTTTTTT.

The sample holds one count of this clone. The chain carries TRBV5-4 and TRBJ2-1, with D perhaps matching TRBD2 (8 bases). CDR1 and CDR2 from the germline V gene are SGHNT and YYREEE (reference sequence). V was shortened by 4 bases and J by 4 bases, with 27 bases between the two germline ends. The CDR3 runs 19 residues. CDR3 nucleotide sequence: TGTGCCAGCAGCCCGGGGGGGGACAGCCTCCTGCATAATTACAATGAGCAGTTCTTC. Protein sequence: CASSPGGDSLLHNYNEQFF.

The genes are TRBV11-2 and TRBJ2-3; 12 bases are shared with TRBD2. This CDR3 region has 15 residues. V trimming: 5 bases; J trimming: 4 bases; junction bases outside the gene matches: 4. Germline CDR1 reads SGHAT; CDR2 reads FQNNGV. DNA of the CDR3: TGTGCCAGCAGCCCGACTAGCGGGGGATCAGATACGCAGTATTTT. Amino acid sequence: CASSPTSGGSDTQYF.

The chain carries TRBV7-8 and TRBJ2-2; 9 bases fit TRBD2. Germline V lookup: CDR1 SGHVS, CDR2 FQNEAQ. This CDR3 has 16 residues. V lost 5 bases, J lost 1 base, and 5 bases stayed unmatched. CDR3 loop: CASSERTSENTGELFF. The DNA for the CDR3 is TGTGCCAGCAGCGAAAGGACTAGCGAGAACACCGGGGAGCTGTTTTTT. The full variable domain, with the rest looked up from reference TRBV7-8 and TRBJ2-2, is GAGVSQSPRYKVAKRGQDVALRCDPISGHVSLFWYQQALGQGPEFLTYFQNEAQLDKSGLPSDRFFAERPEGSVSTLKIQRTQQEDSAVYLCASSERTSENTGELFFGEGSRLTVL.